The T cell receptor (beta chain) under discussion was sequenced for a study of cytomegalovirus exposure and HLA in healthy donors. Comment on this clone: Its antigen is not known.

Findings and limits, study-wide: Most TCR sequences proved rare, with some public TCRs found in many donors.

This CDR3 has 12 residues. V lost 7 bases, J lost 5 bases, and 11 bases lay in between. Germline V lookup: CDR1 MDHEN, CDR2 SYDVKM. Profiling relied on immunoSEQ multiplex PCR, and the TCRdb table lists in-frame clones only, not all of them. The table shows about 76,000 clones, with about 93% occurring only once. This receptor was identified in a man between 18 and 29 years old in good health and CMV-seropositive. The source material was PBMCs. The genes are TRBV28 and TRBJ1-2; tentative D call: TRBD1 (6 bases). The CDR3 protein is CASKQGPYGYTF. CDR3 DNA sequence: TGTGCCAGCAAGCAGGGGCCTTATGGCTACACCTTC.